This T cell receptor beta chain was retrieved from a study of technical replicates of blood from a handful of donors (dated by TCRdb to 2016 to 2017). V is clipped by 0 bases and J by 7 bases, and the sequence between their germline boundaries is 12 bases long. CDR1 MNHEY and CDR2 SMNVEV are derived from the germline V gene (reference sequence). The CDR3 goes from the cysteine to the phenylalanine over 14 residues. Only the CDR3 DNA is retained, 42 bases long and in frame from the first base. Receptor libraries were prepared by the immunoSEQ multiplex PCR assay. In TCRdb, the immuneACCESS table is reduced to in-frame sequences with V and J assigned. These tables do not hold every clone; where another copy was compared, an unresolved V gene accounts for under half, and the others remain unexplained. The table for this sample lists approximately 81,000 clones; roughly 96% of them were counted only once. Around 0.18% of the sample is taken by the ten largest.

Worth noting for this clone: No cognate antigen has been identified for it. The sample holds no much larger clone one base away, and base qualities are not on file.

Sequenced sample: T cells isolated from PBMCs. The rearranged segments are TRBV27 and TRBJ1-1; the D region possibly corresponds to TRBD1 (6 bases align). The sequence derives from a human donor in good health. The nucleotide sequence is TGTGCCAGCAGTTTATCGTGGGGACACTTTGAAGCTTTCTTT. This sequence encodes CASSLSWGHFEAFF.